These 7 T cell receptor beta chains came from one sample sequenced in a study of cytomegalovirus exposure and HLA in healthy donors. The PCR employed 60 Vbeta primers together with 13 Jbeta primers. Measured with immunoSEQ multiplex PCR; TCRdb has only the in-frame clones, and not every one. The sample has about 160,000 clones, 80% to 85% seen once; the top ten hold about 1%. The source material was PBMCs. The source of these receptors is a man aged 30 to 45 in good health and CMV-seronegative.

The chain is built from TRBV21-1 and TRBJ2-3; the table's TRBD1 call for D was not verified on the DNA. TRBV21-1 is a recognized pseudogene. CDR3 size: 16 residues. In DNA form, the CDR3 reads TGTGCCAGCAGCCACTCCCGAGGGACAGGCACAGATACGCAGTATTTT. It codes for CASSHSRGTGTDTQYF.

The J gene is TRBJ1-4, the V gene TRBV28, with a tentative D call TRBD1 (5 bases). Germline V lookup: CDR1 MDHEN, CDR2 SYDVKM. V lost 3 bases and J lost 7, with 15 bases in between. This CDR3 has 15 residues. Here the CDR3 reads CASSFVSGGGEKLFF. CDR3 nucleotide sequence: TGTGCCAGCAGTTTTGTGTCGGGGGGGGGTGAAAAACTGTTTTTT.

This clone came up once. The chain links TRBV7-3 to TRBJ2-1; the match to TRBD2 covers 13 bases. Germline assignment: CDR1 SGHTA and CDR2 FQGTGA. Trimming took 4 bases from V and 8 from J; bases not matched to a gene: 2. CDR3 length equals 14 residues. The DNA of the CDR3 is TGTGCCAGCAGCTGGACTAGCGGGAGCGATGAGCAGTTCTTC. Its protein product is CASSWTSGSDEQFF. The variable domain in full, completed from reference TRBV7-3 and TRBJ2-1, reads GAGVSQTPSNKVTEKGKYVELRCDPISGHTALYWYRQSLGQGPEFLIYFQGTGAADDSGLPNDRFFAVRPEGSVSTLKIQRTERGDSAVYLCASSWTSGSDEQFFGPGTRLTVL.

J is TRBJ2-2 and V is TRBV10-3; 8 nucleotides match TRBD1. Germline CDR1 is ENHRY and CDR2 is SYGVKD. This CDR3 is 13 amino acids long. V gave up 6 bases and J gave up 8 bases; unmatched junction bases: 5. The CDR3: CAISWTGRGELFF. In DNA form, the CDR3 reads TGTGCCATCAGCTGGACAGGGCGAGGGGAGCTGTTTTTT.

This clone came up a few times. The rearrangement joins TRBV9 to TRBJ2-5, with 16 nucleotides matching TRBD2. The CDR3 has 17 amino acids. V was clipped by 4 bases and J by 5 bases; unmatched bases: 8. Germline CDR1 reads SGDLS; CDR2 reads YYNGEE. CDR3 amino acids: CASSSGTSGGAGETQYF. CDR3 nucleotides: TGTGCCAGCAGCTCCGGGACTAGCGGGGGGGCGGGTGAGACCCAGTACTTC.

This clone has just a few counts. This rearrangement joins TRBV6-1 to TRBJ2-3; no reliable D call. The length of the CDR3 is 13 residues. The germline V gene encodes CDR1 MNHNS and CDR2 SASEGT. V shed 8 bases and J shed 3 bases, with 12 bases lying between them. CDR3 protein: CASYGVRTDTQYF. Here the CDR3 DNA reads TGTGCCAGCTACGGTGTTCGGACAGATACGCAGTATTTT.

This sequence joins TRBV20-1 and TRBJ2-7, with D tentatively TRBD1 (5 bases). Germline V gene lookup returns CDR1 DFQATT and CDR2 SNEGSKA (reference sequence). V shed 3 bases and J shed 5 bases, with 8 bases lying between them. The CDR3 is made up of 11 amino acids. The CDR3 sequence: CSARSGNEQYF. The CDR3 DNA sequence: TGCAGTGCTAGGTCAGGGAACGAGCAGTACTTC.